This T cell receptor (beta chain) is drawn from a study of cytotoxic CD8 clonotypes in ibrutinib-treated CLL. In the study overall: After median around six years, roughly 15 stayed in remission, about twelve progressed; responses roughly 25 partial, 2 complete. There were, on average, roughly 260,000 productive templates and 90,000 to 95,000 productive rearrangements per sample.

V trimming: 4 bases; J trimming: 5 bases; junction bases outside the gene matches: 4. Germline assignment: CDR1 SGHTA and CDR2 FQGNSA. The CDR3 is made up of 13 amino acids. Sequencing used immunoSEQ multiplex PCR; TCRdb keeps in-frame clones, though not all of them. Of about 130,000 clones in the sample, under 90% are singletons; the top ten hold roughly 3.5%. This sequence originates from a human donor with chronic lymphocytic leukemia. The chain is built from TRBV7-2 and TRBJ2-7; 8 bases map to TRBD1. The material sequenced was PBMCs, taken after 24 months of ibrutinib treatment. This chain's CDR3 is CASSYPTGDEQYF. CDR3 DNA sequence: TGTGCCAGCAGCTACCCGACAGGGGACGAGCAGTACTTC.